A selection of T cell receptor beta chains follows, all from one sample in a study of T cell repertoires in cytomegalovirus infection. TCRdb independently ran MiXCR on the reads; one entry per CDR3 protein. The table includes hundreds of thousands of distinct CDR3 sequences, around 10% detected once. The sample consisted of PBMCs. Source of these receptors: a human donor in good health (CMV status not recorded). Some clones in this sample may be carry-over from other donors' samples. Both conserved end residues are part of each CDR3. The order of the fields is clone size, D gene, CDR3 length, V gene, J gene, CDR3 protein, CDR3 DNA. The D gene is left open where the match is weak. For some rows the clone size is stated as once, few or many, or as a class when expanded; others skip it.

.	.	16	TRBV7-6	TRBJ2-2	CASSLRPTPFTGELFF	TGTGCCAGCAGCTTACGCCCCACACCCTTCACCGGGGAGCTGTTTTTT
many	.	15	TRBV25-1	TRBJ2-5	CASSAPAHLQETQYF	TGTGCCAGCAGTGCCCCGGCGCACCTCCAAGAGACCCAGTACTTC
few	.	14	TRBV11-1	TRBJ1-4	CASSPNENWEKLFF	TGTGCCAGCAGCCCGAATGAAAACTGGGAAAAACTGTTTTTT
many	.	15	TRBV20-1	TRBJ1-1	CSAKYAATGNTEAFF	TGCAGTGCCAAATACGCGGCGACAGGGAACACTGAAGCTTTCTTT
.	TRBD1	16	TRBV18	TRBJ2-1	CASSPLTGTGVNEQFF	TGTGCCAGCTCACCCTTAACCGGGACAGGGGTCAATGAGCAGTTCTTC
many	.	15	TRBV6-1	TRBJ2-5	CASSEVGLSQETQYF	TGTGCCAGCAGTGAGGTTGGTCTGAGCCAAGAGACCCAGTACTTC
many	TRBD1	17	TRBV14	TRBJ2-5	CASSQEQGVSLQETQYF	TGTGCCAGCAGCCAAGAACAGGGGGTCTCACTCCAAGAGACCCAGTACTTC
many	.	17	TRBV6-5	TRBJ1-3	CASSSRTAFYSGNTIYF	TGTGCCAGCAGTTCCCGAACAGCATTCTACTCTGGAAACACCATATATTTT
many	TRBD2	17	TRBV20-1	TRBJ2-1	CSAPGGSGGAPYNEQFF	TGCAGTGCCCCTGGGGGTAGCGGGGGGGCCCCCTACAATGAGCAGTTCTTC
many	.	14	TRBV6-1	TRBJ2-5	CASTETGLPRTQYF	TGTGCCAGCACCGAGACGGGACTTCCCCGGACCCAGTACTTC
.	.	14	TRBV20-1	TRBJ1-2	CSARDPGANYGYTF	TGCAGTGCTAGAGATCCCGGGGCGAACTATGGCTACACCTTC
few	.	12	TRBV20-1	TRBJ1-1	CSAIDKNTEAFF	TGCAGTGCTATAGACAAGAACACTGAAGCTTTCTTT
many	.	16	TRBV4-2	TRBJ1-4	CASSPSPGTSNEKLFF	TGTGCCAGCAGCCCCTCTCCCGGGACCTCCAATGAAAAACTGTTTTTT
many	TRBD1	13	TRBV29-1	TRBJ1-1	CSGRQGWNTEAFF	TGCAGCGGAAGACAGGGATGGAACACTGAAGCTTTCTTT
many	TRBD2	14	TRBV7-8	TRBJ2-1	CATTPLAGANEQFF	TGTGCCACCACGCCTCTAGCGGGGGCTAATGAGCAGTTCTTC
many	.	13	TRBV20-1	TRBJ1-1	CSARYGGLPEAFF	TGCAGTGCTAGATACGGTGGATTGCCTGAAGCTTTCTTT
many	.	14	TRBV19	TRBJ2-1	CASSWVGNDYEQFF	TGTGCCAGTAGTTGGGTCGGAAATGACTATGAGCAGTTCTTC
many	.	15	TRBV2	TRBJ2-5	CASSRLRSNQETQYF	TGTGCCAGCAGCCGCCTTCGAAGCAACCAAGAGACCCAGTACTTC
many	.	12	TRBV5-6	TRBJ2-1	CASMDFYNEQFF	TGTGCCAGCATGGACTTTTACAATGAGCAGTTCTTC
many	.	14	TRBV7-8	TRBJ1-5	CASSFPGSNQPQHF	TGTGCCAGCAGCTTTCCAGGGTCCAATCAGCCCCAGCATTTT
many	.	15	TRBV7-2	TRBJ1-4	CASSTRSGIGEKLFF	TGTGCCAGCAGCACGCGCTCAGGCATTGGCGAAAAACTGTTTTTT
few	TRBD1	15	TRBV5-4	TRBJ1-1	CASRRPGTGNTEAFF	TGTGCCAGCAGACGTCCCGGGACAGGGAACACTGAAGCTTTCTTT
.	.	14	TRBV20-1	TRBJ1-1	CSADRDTRTGEAFF	TGCAGTGCGGACCGGGACACAAGAACAGGTGAAGCTTTCTTT
few	.	12	TRBV29-1	TRBJ1-2	CSVESANYGYTF	TGCAGCGTTGAGTCAGCTAACTATGGCTACACCTTC
.	.	15	TRBV9	TRBJ2-1	CASSVGRTTYNEQFF	TGTGCCAGCAGCGTCGGACGGACTACCTACAATGAGCAGTTCTTC
.	.	14	TRBV2	TRBJ2-5	CASSPDSAQETQYF	TGTGCCAGCAGTCCGGACTCAGCCCAAGAGACCCAGTACTTC
many	TRBD2	19	TRBV5-1	TRBJ2-7	CASSDRTPTGTSHSYEQYF	TGCGCCAGCAGCGACCGGACTCCGACCGGGACTAGCCATTCCTACGAGCAGTACTTC
few	TRBD2	13	TRBV13	TRBJ2-7	CASTPQRGYEQYF	TGTGCCAGCACCCCTCAGCGGGGCTACGAGCAGTACTTC
many	.	10	TRBV28	TRBJ2-3	CASPTDTQYF	TGTGCCAGCCCCACAGATACGCAGTATTTT
many	TRBD2	17	TRBV7-6	TRBJ2-7	CASRPVGGLAVSYEQYF	TGTGCCAGCAGACCCGTTGGGGGACTAGCGGTTTCCTACGAGCAGTACTTC
once	.	18	TRBV28	TRBJ2-3	CASSLIWARGPSTDTQYF	TGTGCCAGCAGTTTAATTTGGGCTAGGGGCCCAAGCACAGATACGCAGTATTTT
many	.	13	TRBV5-6	TRBJ2-1	CASSLGWANEQFF	TGTGCCAGCAGCTTGGGATGGGCCAATGAGCAGTTCTTC
many	.	16	TRBV10-3	TRBJ2-3	CAIRVRRGPSTDTQYF	TGTGCCATCAGGGTTCGGCGGGGGCCTTCCACAGATACGCAGTATTTT
few	.	15	TRBV5-1	TRBJ1-4	CASSLVIGVGEKLFF	TGCGCCAGCAGCTTGGTAATAGGGGTCGGTGAAAAACTGTTTTTT
.	TRBD1	14	TRBV7-9	TRBJ1-2	CASRASGQGNGYTF	TGTGCCAGCAGAGCTTCGGGACAGGGCAATGGCTACACCTTC